The present TCR beta chain was sequenced within a study of blood T cell repertoires in COVID-19. Study in general: Specimens from acute and convalescent COVID-19 originated in the United States, Italy and Spain. Nucleic acid was either cDNA or gDNA, and it came from T cells, B-cell-depleted T cells, or PBMCs.

Assay: immunoSEQ multiplex PCR; the TCRdb copy retains only in-frame clones and omits some. The profile shows some 270,000 clones, around 81% of them singletons. Ages ranged from about 18 to 89 years, with residence in around 24 US areas. The germline gives CDR1 SGHRS, CDR2 YFSETQ. The CDR3 runs to 17 residues. The ends lost 3 bases at V and 2 bases at J; junction bases unmatched: 8. The sample consisted of PBMCs or T cells enriched from blood (not recorded which). The clonotype was recovered from a man aged 45 to 65 who had recovered from COVID-19. V and J are TRBV5-1 and TRBJ2-6, with TRBD2 matching 7 bases. The CDR3 reads CASSSTAGRPGANVLTF. In nucleotides, the CDR3 is TGCGCCAGCAGCTCTACAGCGGGGAGGCCTGGGGCCAACGTCCTGACTTTC.